This TCR beta chain was retrieved from a study of T cell responses to AZD1222 COVID-19 vaccine. Findings and limits, study-wide: Clonal diversity was possibly underestimated, and the donors were mostly white British, with more females. Vaccination with two AZD1222 doses was followed by a rise in Spike-specific TCR breadth and depth. At baseline, seropositivity was found in only a handful of AZD1222 recipients.

This clone was observed a few times. The antigen is unknown. Germline CDR1 SGHAT, CDR2 FQNNGV. The CDR3 consists of 12 residues. V lost 2 bases, J lost 8 bases, and 7 bases lay in between. The protocol was immunoSEQ multiplex PCR, while the TCRdb copy is restricted to in-frame clones and leaves out a portion. The table shows 150,000 to 200,000 clones, with 80% to 95% occurring only once. The J gene is TRBJ1-3, the V gene TRBV11-2; D unresolved. The sequence came from an adult in good health. The sequenced sample was peripheral blood, obtained on day 0 of AZD1222 vaccination. The CDR3 reads CASSLRLDTIYF. As DNA, the CDR3 is TGTGCCAGCAGCTTAAGGTTGGACACCATATATTTT.